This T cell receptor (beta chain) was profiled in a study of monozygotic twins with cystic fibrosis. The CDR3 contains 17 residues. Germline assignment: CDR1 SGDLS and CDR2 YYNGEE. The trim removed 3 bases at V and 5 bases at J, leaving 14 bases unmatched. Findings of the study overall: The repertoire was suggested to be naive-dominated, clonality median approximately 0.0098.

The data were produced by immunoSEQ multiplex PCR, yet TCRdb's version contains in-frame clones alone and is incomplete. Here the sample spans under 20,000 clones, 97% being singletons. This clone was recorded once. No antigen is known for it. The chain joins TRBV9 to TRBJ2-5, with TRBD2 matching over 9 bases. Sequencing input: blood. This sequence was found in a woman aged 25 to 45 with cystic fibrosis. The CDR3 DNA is TGTGCCAGCAGCGGAGACTCGAGCGGGGGGAAGGTGGAGACCCAGTACTTC. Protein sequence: CASSGDSSGGKVETQYF. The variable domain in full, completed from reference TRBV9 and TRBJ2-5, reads DSGVTQTPKHLITATGQRVTLRCSPRSGDLSVYWYQQSLDQGLQFLIQYYNGEERAKGNILERFSAQQFPDLHSELNLSSLELGDSALYFCASSGDSSGGKVETQYFGPGTRLLVL.